The clone carrying this T cell receptor beta chain was counted at least ten times. Its antigen is unidentified. This CDR3 is built from 14 residues. The V end lost 3 bases, the J end lost 0 bases, and 8 bases lay between the germline ends. The V gene's germline CDR1 is KGHSH and CDR2 LQKENI. These data are taken from a study of early T cells in non-severe SARS-CoV-2 infection. Looking at the study overall: Bulk RNA taken from unsorted whole blood was sequenced, leaving chains unpaired.

Individual cDNA molecules were tagged with unique molecular identifiers, the study reported. TCRdb recomputed calls from the 5' RACE reads with MiXCR, one row per CDR3 protein. This table has 45,000 to 65,000 distinct CDR3 sequences, 9.5% to 15% appearing once. Regarding the study as a whole: Anti-spike CD8 responses were favored by VDJdb matching, which missed private and CD4 specificities.

This TCR came from an adult who was a healthcare worker with PCR-confirmed SARS-CoV-2 infection or an uninfected control (not recorded which). The chain uses TRBV18 and TRBJ1-1; possibly TRBD1 for D (5 bases). The sample was whole blood, taken at baseline. The chain's CDR3 is CASSPGLMNTEAFF. In DNA form, the CDR3 reads TGTGCCAGCTCACCGGGACTGATGAACACTGAAGCTTTCTTT.